The T cell receptor (beta chain) under discussion was sequenced for a study of tumor-infiltrating lymphocytes in primary liver carcinoma. Whole-study context: Samples had roughly 3.65 to 7.5 million productive TCRbeta reads, comparable between tissue types. General study points: Merely some 8-24% of top clones spanned all five tumor regions. Compared with blood, tumor repertoires held significantly more in their top 250 clones.

With 6 bases removed from V and 1 base from J, the gap between germline ends came to 26 bases. The CDR3 loop spans 19 amino acids. In germline, CDR1 is SGHAT, CDR2 FQDESV (reference sequence). Starting from approximately 500 ng of total RNA, TCR beta cDNA was produced with a primer in the constant region. TCR beta libraries came from three nested multiplex PCR rounds using slightly modified ARM-PCR. Primers for the first two PCR rounds were TRBV1-TRBV30 forward primers and a C-beta reverse primer (roughly 10 cycles per round). TCRdb ran MiXCR on the multiplex PCR reads and lists one entry per CDR3 protein. The data contain more than 95,000 distinct CDR3 sequences, around 84% of them seen just once; the ten biggest clones take up 15% to 20%. From around 18-30 mg of unsorted bulk tissue, DNA and RNA were co-extracted together. With regard to this clonotype: Its antigen remains unknown.

The receptor comes from a man aged 40-50 years with primary liver carcinoma and hepatitis B virus infection. Sequenced material: liver tumor tissue from sampling region 3. Subset given: tumor region T3, left-lateral pole. The rearrangement uses TRBV11-1 and TRBJ2-3; TRBD2 might be the D (5 bases). CDR3 sequence reads: CASSSGRNSVGARTDTQYF. The DNA for the CDR3 is TGTGCCAGCAGTTCTGGGAGAAACTCTGTTGGAGCCCGCACAGATACGCAGTATTTT.